The subject of this entry is one T cell receptor (beta chain). Germline CDR1 is SEHNR and CDR2 is FQNEAQ (reference sequence). V was pared by 3 bases and J by 7 bases, with 9 bases between. The CDR3 extends over 12 amino acids. The data are from a study of blood T cell repertoires in COVID-19. The overall study: The origin of the acute and convalescent COVID-19 samples was the United States, Italy and Spain.

The age range of participants was about 18 to 95 years, with residence in 20 to 25 US areas. Study processing details: Reference gene primers were amplified, and this amplification served to estimate nucleated cell counts. Method: immunoSEQ multiplex PCR; TCRdb's copy keeps in-frame clones and lacks some. That table furnishes V, J and clone size, whereas the DNA furnished D and trimming. The repertoire has roughly 240,000 clones, roughly 90% of them found once; the top ten carry approximately 2.4%. The source material was PBMCs or T cells enriched from blood (not recorded which). The chain has TRBV7-9 and TRBJ1-1; no clear D gene. The clonotype originates from a woman in her thirties with acute COVID-19. The chain's CDR3 is CASSFVFSEAFF. CDR3 in DNA: TGTGCCAGCAGCTTCGTTTTCAGTGAAGCTTTCTTT.